The 16 T cell receptor beta chains below all came from one sample that was sequenced in a study of PD-1 blockade in classical Hodgkin lymphoma. Autologous stem cell transplantation was followed by relapse in every patient, and brentuximab vedotin exposure varied. Here immunoSEQ multiplex PCR was the method, and the copy in TCRdb shows in-frame clones only, minus some. The data contain more than 4,000 clones, around 69% of them seen just once; the ten biggest clones take up 9.5%. The material sequenced was peripheral blood mononuclear cells (PBMCs), taken before the second cycle of nivolumab. The receptor source for this set is a human donor with classical Hodgkin lymphoma.

In its sample, this clone ranks as large (0.1 to 1%). The rearrangement joins TRBV12-2 to TRBJ1-1; the DNA was not compared with TRBD1, the D call given in the table. TRBV12-2 is annotated as a pseudogene. This CDR3 comprises 16 residues. This CDR3 is CASRFKSRDNYTEAFF. The CDR3 DNA follows: TGTGCAAGTCGCTTTAAAAGCCGGGACAATTACACTGAAGCTTTCTTT.

This clone was seen more than once but under ten times. The J gene is TRBJ2-5, the V gene TRBV2, with a possible D match to TRBD1 (5 bases). The CDR3 extends over 12 amino acids. V lost 5 bases to trimming and J lost 2 bases, with 6 bases between them. Germline V lookup: CDR1 SNHLY, CDR2 FYNNEI. In DNA form, the CDR3 reads TGTGCCAGCAGTCCAGGGCAAGAGACCCAGTACTTC. This codes for CASSPGQETQYF.

V and J are TRBV27 and TRBJ2-3; the D call may be TRBD1 or TRBD2 (5 bases each). CDR1 is MNHEY and CDR2 is SMNVEV in the germline V gene (reference sequence). CDR3 length: 14 residues. Trimming took off 5 bases at V and 4 bases at J, with 13 bases between the two ends. This CDR3 is CASSGGVLSDTQYF. DNA of the CDR3: TGTGCCAGCAGTGGGGGTGTTTTATCAGATACGCAGTATTTT.

This clone is judged large (0.1 to 1%). The chain links TRBV6-6 to TRBJ2-1; D might be TRBD2 (6 bases). Trimming removed 7 bases from V and 8 bases from J, with 24 bases in between. The CDR3 totals 16 residues. Germline CDR1 reads MNHNY; CDR2 reads SVGAGI (reference sequence). DNA of the CDR3: TGTGCCAGCACCCCATCTAACCGGGACTTAGCATATGAGCAGTTCTTC. This translates into CASTPSNRDLAYEQFF.

The gene calls are TRBV9 and TRBJ2-2; D is unclear. V was cut by 2 bases and J by 7 bases, with 6 bases left in between. The CDR3 contains 12 residues. Germline V CDR1 and CDR2: SGDLS, YYNGEE. DNA for the CDR3: TGTGCCAGCAGCGTGGGCCGCGGGGAGCTGTTTTTT. Its translation: CASSVGRGELFF.

The chain joins TRBV9 to TRBJ2-5, with D unresolved. The germline V gene encodes CDR1 SGDLS and CDR2 YYNGEE. CDR3 length: 15 amino acids. The ends were cut back, 4 bases at V and 5 bases at J, with 18 bases in the middle. As DNA, the CDR3 is TGTGCCAGCAGCCCCCGACCTGCCTATGTGGAGACCCAGTACTTC. It yields the protein CASSPRPAYVETQYF.

The V call is TRBV19, the J call TRBJ2-7, with 7 bases identical to TRBD2. CDR3 length: 13 amino acids. V lost 6 bases to trimming and J lost 3 bases; unmatched junction nucleotides: 5. Germline CDR1 and CDR2: LNHDA and SQIVND (reference sequence). CDR3 sequence (DNA): TGTGCCAGTAGCCTAACTAGCGTCTACGAGCAGTACTTC. This translates into CASSLTSVYEQYF.

This clone was observed a few times. The J gene is TRBJ2-1, the V gene TRBV27, with 16 bases fitting TRBD2. The trim removed 2 bases at V and 7 bases at J, leaving 11 bases unmatched. From germline, CDR1 is MNHEY and CDR2 SMNVEV (reference sequence). The CDR3 is made up of 19 amino acids. For the CDR3, the DNA is TGTGCCAGCAGTTTAGGGACTAGCGGGAGGGCCGGGTTGAGGAATGAGCAGTTCTTC. This encodes CASSLGTSGRAGLRNEQFF.

V is TRBV28 and J is TRBJ2-1; TRBD1 matches at 11 bases. Unmatched junction bases numbered 7, after V lost 6 bases and J lost 3 bases. The germline V gene has CDR1 MDHEN and CDR2 SYDVKM. The CDR3 has 16 residues. CDR3 bases: TGTGCCAGCAGCCCTCGCGGGACAGGGGGCTACAATGAGCAGTTCTTC. Protein: CASSPRGTGGYNEQFF.

CDR3 bases: TGTGCCAGCAGCGGACAGGGGGGTGGAGAAGGCTACACCTTC. Protein product: CASSGQGGGEGYTF. The chain recombines TRBV6-5 with TRBJ1-2, with 10 bases matching TRBD1. The CDR3 extends over 14 amino acids. V shed 6 bases, J shed 8 bases, and the junction held 9 bases outside the gene matches. Germline CDR1 is MNHEY and CDR2 is SVGAGI.

This clone was found a few times. The chain uses TRBV30 and TRBJ1-2; perhaps TRBD1 as D (5 bases). Between the trimmed V and J ends, which lost 7 bases and 4 bases, there was a span of 13 bases. Germline assignment: CDR1 GTSNPN and CDR2 SVGIG (reference sequence). The CDR3 extends over 12 amino acids. The CDR3 sequence: CAYSRGVYGYTF. The CDR3 nucleotides read TGTGCCTATTCGAGAGGGGTCTATGGCTACACCTTC.

This rearrangement joins TRBV10-3 to TRBJ2-7, with 11 nucleotides matching TRBD1. Germline V gene lookup returns CDR1 ENHRY and CDR2 SYGVKD. CDR3 length: 14 amino acids. V was clipped by 3 bases and J by 9 bases; unmatched bases: 7. In DNA, the CDR3 is TGTGCCATCAGTGAACGGACAGGGGGCGACGGGCAGTACTTC. Translated, it gives CAISERTGGDGQYF.

The rearrangement links TRBV28 to TRBJ1-1; D perhaps matches TRBD1 (5 bases). The V gene's germline CDR1 is MDHEN and CDR2 SYDVKM. The CDR3 contains 14 residues. The germline V and J ends were trimmed by 3 bases and 1 base, with 9 bases remaining between them. This CDR3 is CASSFPRANTEAFF. In DNA, the CDR3 is TGTGCCAGCAGTTTTCCCAGGGCGAACACTGAAGCTTTCTTT.

The chain combines TRBV5-6 with TRBJ1-1, with 8 bases aligning to TRBD1. The CDR3 sequence is 15 residues long. Germline lookup yields CDR1 SGHDT and CDR2 YYEEEE. The V segment lost 3 bases and the J segment 1 base; nucleotides outside the gene matches: 5. DNA of the CDR3: TGTGCCAGCAGCTCCTGGGACAGGTGGAACACTGAAGCTTTCTTT. It yields the protein CASSSWDRWNTEAFF.

The rearrangement joins TRBV5-5 to TRBJ1-2; 11 nucleotides agree with TRBD1. Per the germline V gene, CDR1 is SGHKS and CDR2 is YYEKEE (reference sequence). Losses at the gene ends were 3 bases for V and 4 bases for J; bases not matched to a gene: 8. CDR3 length equals 16 residues. The CDR3, as DNA: TGTGCCAGCAGCTCAGGGGGGACAGGGGGAGGCTATGGCTACACCTTC. Its translation is CASSSGGTGGGYGYTF.

The chain uses TRBV28 and TRBJ2-5, with TRBD2 identical over 7 bases. Trimming at V came to 3 bases and at J to 7 bases, leaving 14 bases not matched to a gene. The germline gives CDR1 MDHEN, CDR2 SYDVKM. This CDR3 region has 16 residues. The CDR3 sequence is CASSFRLAVQGGTQYF. The CDR3 DNA is TGTGCCAGCAGTTTTCGCCTAGCGGTGCAGGGTGGGACCCAGTACTTC. Based on the CDR3 plus reference TRBV28 and TRBJ2-5, the full variable domain is DVKVTQSSRYLVKRTGEKVFLECVQDMDHENMFWYRQDPGLGLRLIYFSYDVKMKEKGDIPEGYSVSREKKERFSLILESASTNQTSMYLCASSFRLAVQGGTQYFGPGTRLLVL.